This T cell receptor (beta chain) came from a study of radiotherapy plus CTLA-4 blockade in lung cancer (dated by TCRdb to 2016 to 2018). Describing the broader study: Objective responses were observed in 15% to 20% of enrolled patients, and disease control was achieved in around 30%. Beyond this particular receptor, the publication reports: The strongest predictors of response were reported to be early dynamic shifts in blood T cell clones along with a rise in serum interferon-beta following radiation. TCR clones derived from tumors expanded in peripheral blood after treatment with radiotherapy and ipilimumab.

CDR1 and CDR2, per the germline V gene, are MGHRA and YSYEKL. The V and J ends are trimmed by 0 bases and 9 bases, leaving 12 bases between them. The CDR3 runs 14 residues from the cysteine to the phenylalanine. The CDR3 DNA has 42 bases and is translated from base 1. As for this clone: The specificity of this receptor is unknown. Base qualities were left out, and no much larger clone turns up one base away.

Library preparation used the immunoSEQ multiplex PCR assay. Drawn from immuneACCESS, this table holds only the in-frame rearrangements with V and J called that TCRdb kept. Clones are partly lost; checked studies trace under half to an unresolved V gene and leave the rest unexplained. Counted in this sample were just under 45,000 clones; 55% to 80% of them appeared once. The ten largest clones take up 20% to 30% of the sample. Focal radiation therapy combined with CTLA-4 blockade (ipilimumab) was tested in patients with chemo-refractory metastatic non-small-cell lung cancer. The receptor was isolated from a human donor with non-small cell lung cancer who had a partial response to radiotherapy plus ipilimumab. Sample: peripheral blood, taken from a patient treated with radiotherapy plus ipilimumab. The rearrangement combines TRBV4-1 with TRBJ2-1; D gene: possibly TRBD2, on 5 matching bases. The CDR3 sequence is CASSQEFGITEQFF. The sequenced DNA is TGCGCCAGCAGCCAAGAATTCGGGATCACTGAGCAGTTCTTC.